This T cell receptor (beta chain) was sequenced for a study of identical twins. This clonotype was counted only a few times. The antigen remains undetermined. Germline CDR1 and CDR2: DFQATT and SNEGSKA (reference sequence). This CDR3 comprises 15 residues. The V gene lost 2 bases and the J gene lost 1 base, with 14 bases spanning the gap. TCRdb called the 5' RACE reads again in MiXCR, with one record for every CDR3 protein. The data show about 530,000 distinct CDR3 sequences, approximately 20% seen once. Findings and limits, study-wide: Out-of-frame alpha sequences common to twins were enriched for low generation probability. Model-predicted out-of-frame TCR alpha sharing fell below observed values in monozygotic twins. Fewer insertions were carried by abundant cord blood beta clonotypes, but none was seen in memory repertoires.

These data also featured in a second study, about yellow fever vaccine responses in identical twins.

The origin of this receptor is a young woman in good health. The specimen was CD4+ T cells sorted from blood. The rearrangement links TRBV20-1 to TRBJ1-1; possibly TRBD1 for D (6 bases). This CDR3 reads CSARQGPLGNTEAFF. DNA of the CDR3: TGCAGTGCTAGACAGGGGCCCCTTGGGAACACTGAAGCTTTCTTT.